A selection of T cell receptor beta chains follows, all from one sample in a study of T cell clones after liver transplantation. Some clones are missing from TCRdb's copy, which holds only in-frame ones; the method was immunoSEQ multiplex PCR. The table shows approximately 55,000 clones, with over 55% occurring only once. The sequencing here drew on CD4+ T cells from blood, taken about 56 months after liver transplant. The source of these receptors is a human patient who received a liver transplant. Some T cells may be supplied by the graft donor. The CDR3 runs from the conserved cysteine through the conserved F or W. The D gene is left open where the match is weak.

d_call	v_call	j_call	cdr3_aa	cdr3_nt
NA	TRBV10-3	TRBJ2-3	CAISESTGSTDTQYF	TGTGCCATCAGTGAGTCGACCGGGAGCACAGATACGCAGTATTTT
NA	TRBV7-9	TRBJ2-7	CASSLAGQGYEQYF	TGTGCCAGCAGCTTAGCAGGGCAGGGCTACGAGCAGTACTTC
NA	TRBV7-7	TRBJ2-1	CASSLWGDREQFF	TGTGCCAGCAGCTTATGGGGGGACCGTGAGCAGTTCTTC
TRBD2	TRBV19	TRBJ2-5	CASSIGLADQETQYF	TGTGCCAGTAGTATCGGGCTAGCGGACCAAGAGACCCAGTACTTC
NA	TRBV5-8	TRBJ2-1	CASSLSGEQFF	TGTGCCAGCAGCTTGTCTGGTGAGCAGTTCTTC
NA	TRBV19	TRBJ1-6	CASSIMGAGSPLHF	TGTGCCAGTAGTATAATGGGGGCCGGTTCACCCCTCCACTTT
TRBD2	TRBV6-6	TRBJ2-5	CASSFIRTSVQETQYF	TGTGCCAGCAGTTTCATTAGGACTAGCGTACAAGAGACCCAGTACTTC
NA	TRBV19	TRBJ2-7	CASSIGLLDEQYF	TGTGCCAGTAGTATAGGTCTCCTAGACGAGCAGTACTTC
NA	TRBV7-9	TRBJ1-5	CASSGAGTQHF	TGTGCCAGTTCAGGGGCGGGGACCCAGCATTTT
TRBD2	TRBV7-7	TRBJ2-1	CASSATSGNEQFF	TGTGCCAGCAGCGCTACTAGCGGGAATGAGCAGTTCTTC
TRBD1	TRBV6-5	TRBJ2-5	CASSLLRTGGETQYF	TGTGCCAGCAGCCTTCTTCGGACAGGGGGGGAGACCCAGTACTTC
NA	TRBV6-1	TRBJ2-1	CASSEPMQVSSYNEQFF	TGTGCCAGCAGTGAACCCATGCAGGTCTCCTCCTACAATGAGCAGTTCTTC
NA	TRBV19	TRBJ1-4	CASSYDILAGEKLFF	TGTGCCAGTAGCTACGACATCCTCGCAGGTGAAAAACTGTTTTTT
NA	TRBV6-4	TRBJ1-2	CASSDSRARAHYGYTF	TGTGCCAGCAGTGACTCCAGGGCAAGGGCCCATTATGGCTACACCTTC
NA	TRBV5-8	TRBJ2-3	CASSPRDTQYF	TGTGCCAGCAGTCCAAGGGATACGCAGTATTTT